This entry lists 15 T cell receptor beta chains sequenced from one sample in a study of T cells after posttransplantation cyclophosphamide (dated by TCRdb to the mid-2010s). The treatment or condition label, as the study defines it: high-dose cyclophosphamide on days +3 and +4 as single-agent GVHD prophylaxis. For conditioning, the PTCy patients got busulfan and fludarabine, then a related or unrelated marrow graft, followed by cyclophosphamide on days +3 and +4. Receptor amplification or capture employed the immunoSEQ multiplex PCR assay. In its TCRdb copy, this immuneACCESS table keeps in-frame sequences only and misses some clones. Where compared with another copy, unresolved V genes explain less than half of these, and the others have no known cause. Across this sample, fewer than 12,000 clones were tabulated and none appeared just once. The ten largest clones add up to about 15% of the sample.

Sample: PBMCs, taken after allogeneic stem cell transplant with posttransplant cyclophosphamide. The receptors derive from a female patient between 35 and 55 years old who received an allogeneic stem cell transplant from a related donor, was CMV-positive, and had no GVHD. Some T cells seen after a transplant may have their origin in the graft donor.

This clone was seen at least ten times. This chain connects TRBV27 to TRBJ1-6; possibly TRBD1 for D (6 bases). The V end lost 6 bases, the J end lost 14 bases, and 23 bases lay between the germline ends. CDR1 and CDR2 from the germline V gene are MNHEY and SMNVEV (reference sequence). This CDR3 is built from 15 residues. The CDR3 coding sequence is TGTGCCAGCAGACCGTTGACAGGTCCTCTTTGGGCCCTCCACTTT. Translation gives CASRPLTGPLWALHF.

This clone was recorded at least ten times. In nucleotides, the CDR3 is TGTGCCAGCAGCCCAGGGGTGGGGGGGAGCGAGACCCAGTACTTC. This sequence encodes CASSPGVGGSETQYF. The rearrangement links TRBV9 to TRBJ2-5; D is perhaps TRBD2 (7 bases). Germline CDR1 SGDLS, CDR2 YYNGEE. The CDR3 is 15 amino acids. V lost 4 bases and J lost 5, with 18 bases in between. Full variable domain (missing parts from reference TRBV9 and TRBJ2-5): DSGVTQTPKHLITATGQRVTLRCSPRSGDLSVYWYQQSLDQGLQFLIQYYNGEERAKGNILERFSAQQFPDLHSELNLSSLELGDSALYFCASSPGVGGSETQYFGPGTRLLVL.

This clone showed up many times. Written as DNA, the CDR3 is TGTGCCAGCAGCGCCGGGACTAGCGGGGGAACTTGGGGGTACTTC. Protein sequence: CASSAGTSGGTWGYF. The chain combines TRBV2 with TRBJ2-7, with 14 bases that match TRBD2. The CDR3 totals 15 residues. Germline V lookup: CDR1 SNHLY, CDR2 FYNNEI. Trimming removed 6 bases from V and 12 bases from J; junction bases left unmatched: 13.

This clone has ten or more counts. The chain joins TRBV5-8 to TRBJ1-2, with 11 nucleotides matching TRBD1. The CDR3 extends over 15 amino acids. CDR1 is SGHTS and CDR2 is YDEGEE in the germline V gene. V lost 3 bases and J lost 5; bases outside the gene matches: 6. CDR3 region: CASSCRDRGSYGYTF. The DNA for the CDR3 is TGTGCCAGCAGCTGCAGGGACAGGGGGTCTTATGGCTACACCTTC.

This clone was counted a few times. The chain employs TRBV18 and TRBJ1-5; 7 nucleotides match TRBD1. The V gene end was trimmed by 4 bases and the J gene end by 0 bases; junction bases not matched to a gene: 9. Germline lookup yields CDR1 KGHSH and CDR2 LQKENI. The CDR3 is 17 residues long. CDR3 nucleotide sequence: TGTGCCAGCTCACTACGTTCGGACAGGAATAGCAATCAGCCCCAGCATTTT. This gives the protein CASSLRSDRNSNQPQHF.

This clone was seen ten or more times. V usage is TRBV20-1 and J usage is TRBJ2-5; D might be TRBD1 (5 bases). Trimming took off 6 bases at V and 4 bases at J, with 9 bases between the two ends. The V gene's germline CDR1 is DFQATT and CDR2 SNEGSKA (reference sequence). The length of the CDR3 is 11 residues. The CDR3 loop is CSAHRGETQYF. The CDR3 DNA reads TGCAGTGCACATAGGGGAGAGACCCAGTACTTC.

This clone was counted many times. This sequence joins TRBV28 and TRBJ2-7; 8 nucleotides line up with TRBD2. The CDR3 length is 14 residues. Germline lookup yields CDR1 MDHEN and CDR2 SYDVKM. The junction had 9 bases not matched to a gene; V was cut back by 4 bases and J by 7 bases. This chain's CDR3 is CASSYAGGRVEQYF. In nucleotides, the CDR3 is TGTGCCAGCAGTTATGCGGGGGGCCGTGTTGAGCAGTACTTC.

This clone came up many times. The genes are TRBV29-1 and TRBJ2-3; tentatively, D is TRBD2 (7 bases). The V and J ends lost 5 bases and 1 base respectively, with 13 bases between them. Germline CDR1 and CDR2: SQVTM and ANQGSEA. This CDR3 has 14 residues. CDR3 in DNA: TGCAGCGTTCTCAGGGGAGGGGGCACAGATACGCAGTATTTT. Amino acids: CSVLRGGGTDTQYF.

This clone has just a few counts. The chain uses TRBV29-1 and TRBJ2-5; TRBD2 aligns across 8 bases. The J call is in doubt because the DNA end fits TRBJ2-7 better. Germline V gene data show CDR1 as SQVTM and CDR2 as ANQGSEA. This CDR3 is built from 14 residues. CDR3 amino acids: CSVERGLANYEQYF. The CDR3 DNA reads as TGCAGCGTTGAGCGCGGACTAGCTAACTACGAGCAGTACTTC.

The table lists this clone with many counts. The rearrangement uses TRBV20-1 and TRBJ1-6; maybe TRBD1 (5 bases). Trimming left V 5 bases short and J 11 bases short, with 7 bases between. The germline V gene encodes CDR1 DFQATT and CDR2 SNEGSKA (reference sequence). CDR3 size: 10 residues. For the CDR3, the DNA is TGCAGTGCTCAGGGCCCACCCCTCCACTTT. Translation gives CSAQGPPLHF.

V usage is TRBV9 and J usage is TRBJ2-3; D not certain. Germline CDR1 SGDLS, CDR2 YYNGEE. This CDR3 is built from 15 residues. V lost 6 bases and J 3 bases, leaving 17 bases between the germline ends. The CDR3 sequence is CASNVLGVWTDTQYF. In DNA, the CDR3 is TGTGCCAGCAACGTTCTAGGAGTGTGGACAGATACGCAGTATTTT.

This clone was recorded many times. This chain joins TRBV5-1 and TRBJ2-3; D gene unclear. Germline V gene data show CDR1 as SGHRS and CDR2 as YFSETQ. Trimming cost V 4 bases and J 2 bases, with 5 bases left between them. This CDR3 has 12 amino acids. The CDR3 is CASSVSTDTQYF. The CDR3 DNA reads as TGCGCCAGCAGCGTATCCACAGATACGCAGTATTTT. Looking up the rest from reference TRBV5-1 and TRBJ2-3 gives the full variable domain: KAGVTQTPRYLIKTRGQQVTLSCSPISGHRSVSWYQQTPGQGLQFLFEYFSETQRNKGNFPGRFSGRQFSNSRSEMNVSTLELGDSALYLCASSVSTDTQYFGPGTRLTVL.

This clone was seen ten or more times. The junction shows a germline mismatch at one end, possibly a read error. The J gene is TRBJ2-7, the V gene TRBV5-3, with D maybe TRBD1 (6 bases). TRBV5-3 is labeled an ORF, and its function is uncertain. The CDR3 spans 15 residues. CDR3 nucleotide sequence: TGTGCCAGCCGCTCTATCGTAACAGGGTCCTGCGAGCAGTACTTC. Residues: CASRSIVTGSCEQYF.

This clone appeared many times. The chain employs TRBV4-1 and TRBJ1-1, with D possibly TRBD1 on 5 matching bases. Germline V gene sequence: CDR1 MGHRA, CDR2 YSYEKL. The CDR3 has 14 residues. V was cut by 2 bases and J by 4 bases, with 11 bases left in between. CDR3 in amino acids: CASSQRQGSTEAFF. The CDR3 region has the DNA TGCGCCAGCAGCCAAAGGCAGGGAAGCACTGAAGCTTTCTTT.

The chain couples TRBV11-2 to TRBJ2-5, with 11 bases that match TRBD2. The CDR3 has 15 amino acids. Germline-derived CDR1 and CDR2 are SGHAT and FQNNGV. Unmatched junction bases numbered 9, after V lost 1 base and J lost 11 bases. CDR3 sequence: CASSLGSGGASEQYF. As DNA, the CDR3 is TGTGCCAGCAGCTTAGGTAGCGGGGGGGCCTCGGAGCAGTACTTC.